This TCR beta chain was sequenced for a study of shared clonotypes between healthy human individuals (dated by TCRdb to the early 2020s). Regarding the research as a whole: The cohort included three men and a couple of women between 18 and 49 years of age. For each donor, CD4 naive and CD4 memory were each run on three plates, CD8 naive on two plates, and CD8 memory on one plate. To estimate repertoire size and how much clonotype sharing occurs between individuals, the study deeply sequenced the blood TCR repertoires of 5 or 6 healthy adults. Libraries were prepared and TCR repertoires were sequenced by different laboratories using diverse techniques, in order to increase sequencing depth and limit assay-specific biases. Each donor's leukapheresis produced roughly between about 0.9 and 9.5 billion PBMCs.

Study-wide findings and limitations: Rarefaction of sorted-subset datasets indicated incomplete sequencing despite the large sequencing depth. Approximately 5% of naive CD4, 3.5% of naive CD8, 2.3% of memory CD4, and more than 0.35% of memory CD8 clonotypes were shared across several donors. Compared with non-shared clonotypes, the clonotypes found in all four sorted-subset donors had higher generation probabilities. Larger estimated clonotype richness was generally found for naive subsets than for memory subsets. Based on pairwise subsampling, the degree of clonotype sharing among donors was expected to be affected by sequencing depth. Sampling was restricted to blood, and TCR repertoires in tissue are likely to differ from TCR repertoires in blood. The genetic and exposure-history diversity represented was limited by the small number of donors.

For this clone: The antigen this receptor binds is unknown. No much larger clone exists at a distance of one base, and base qualities are not known.

CD8 naive samples were obtained by positive selection for CCR7 among CD45RO-negative cells, yielding a CD45RA+CCR7+ population from which TemRA cells were excluded. The donors were healthy, HIV-negative adults with no recently reported acute infections or vaccinations. All donors were Caucasian adults living in Nashville, Tennessee, USA. After blood collection by leukapheresis, PBMCs were isolated using Ficoll-Histopaque density gradient centrifugation and then cryopreserved in the vapor phase of liquid nitrogen. Analytical flow cytometry was used to check the purity and quantity of every magnetically sorted T cell population. Each sorted fraction had its genomic DNA isolated and then quantified by UV absorbance on a Nanodrop 2000c. Using the deep immunoSEQ assay, TCR CDR3 regions were amplified from genomic DNA by multiplex PCR. Extracted genomic DNA from each cell subset was distributed evenly across all wells of several immunoSEQ 96-well plates, and each plate was treated as a replicate. For sorted subsets, each replicate PCR was loaded with 200 to 250 ng genomic DNA, equivalent to 25,000 to 35,000 T cell genomes. The purified libraries were quantified using a Qubit 3.0 fluorometer, sized with a Bioanalyzer 2100, and then quantified again using the KAPA Library Quantification kit. Every immunoSEQ 96-well plate was sequenced on a dedicated single-read 150-cycle Illumina NextSeq 550 flow cell. In the authors' own workflow: Because only junctional sequences without quality scores were contained in the immunoSEQ output, filtering matching that applied to full-length reads could not be performed. To assign V/J genes and CDR3, sequences were annotated against IMGT germline references using PyIR, a Python wrapper for IgBLAST v1.9. Reads were removed for weak V/J assignments (E-value above 1e-6), missing CDR3, stop codons, out-of-frame junctions, or ambiguous translated residues. V3J clonotypes were defined by identical inferred V gene, J gene, and CDR3 amino acid sequence. To compute the percentage overlap between repertoires, the number of shared unique clonotypes was divided by the size of the smaller repertoire. Three approaches were used to assess repertoire richness: RTK rarefaction, the Chao1 estimator, and Recon v2.1 estimates of unobserved clonotypes. OLGA was used to compute generation probabilities for all TCRbeta clonotypes that the gDNA method yielded from a handful of donors. In TCRdb, the immuneACCESS table is reduced to in-frame sequences with V and J assigned. These tables do not hold every clone; where another copy was compared, an unresolved V gene accounts for under half, and the others remain unexplained. V and J calls and clone size come straight from that table; D and trimming were deduced from the DNA. This sample lists about 2 million clones; about 95% were detected once. The ten most abundant clones make up 0.9% to 1.3% of the sample.

The CDR3, cysteine through phenylalanine, is 16 amino acids long. Solely the CDR3 DNA is kept, with 48 bases framed from the first base. V loses 4 bases, J loses 7 bases, and the germline ends lie 22 bases apart. For CDR1 and CDR2, the germline V gene lists MDHEN and SYDVKM. Specimen: naive CD8+ T cells sorted from blood. Sample cell subset or site, as interpreted from the label and publication: CD45RA+CCR7+. The sequence links TRBV28 to TRBJ2-5; the best D guess is TRBD2, with 6 bases matching. The sequence was collected from a man aged 18 to 30 in good health. The nucleotide sequence reads as follows: TGTGCCAGCAGTTCAGTAGCGGACCCGGTAGGGGCGACCCAGTACTTC. This is translated as CASSSVADPVGATQYF.